This TCR beta chain stems from a study of blood T cell repertoires in COVID-19 (TCRdb year 2020). Background on the whole study: Samples covering the acute and convalescent phases of COVID-19 were provided by collaborators in the United States, Italy and Spain. HLA class I and class II types, where available, came from metadata supplied by the sample provider rather than from assay-based typing. A de-identified subject ID, COVID-19 status, age in years and sex were almost always included in the sample metadata. The repertoires were released in a freely available public database intended as a resource for research on the immune response to SARS-CoV-2. Subjects who had been exposed to COVID-19, were actively infected with it, or had recovered from it provided the deeply sampled blood TCRbeta repertoires that made up the dataset. The material from the prospective study consisted of cDNA or gDNA derived from T cells, B-cell-depleted T cells, or PBMCs. The samples were drawn from the first 160 participants of the ongoing ImmuneRACE study and from 1,200 or so subjects provided by 6 global collaborators.

TCRbeta CDR3 regions were amplified from genomic DNA using the immunoSEQ Assay, a bias-controlled multiplex PCR. Regarding the original processing steps: Within the assay, amplification of reference gene primers was used to estimate how many nucleated cells each sample contained. Sequence reads were collapsed and filtered to measure the absolute abundance of every unique TCRbeta CDR3 rearrangement. For each sample, productive Simpson clonality was calculated as the square root of Simpson's diversity index across productive rearrangements. TCRdb carries this immuneACCESS record with in-frame sequences only. Its versions omit some clonotypes, under half of them owing to an unresolved V gene in the studies checked, with the rest unexplained. Clone size and V and J calls were adopted from that table, with D and trimming inferred from the DNA. The sample table lists a few hundred thousand clones, about 88% of them with a count of one. 3% of the sample lies in the top ten.

Only one count was recorded for this clone. Its antigen is currently not known. No much larger clone exists at a distance of one base, and base qualities are not known. What the study reported, not specific to this receptor: The quantity of clinical and demographic metadata differed by source and by participant and was supplied without curation.

The CDR3 sequence holds 14 residues, the cysteine and phenylalanine included. Of the read, only the CDR3 DNA is kept; its 42 bases are in frame from base 1. The germline V gene encodes CDR1 MNHNS and CDR2 SASEGT. Compared with germline, V lacks 2 bases and J lacks 3 bases; bases without a gene match: 3. Whole blood was collected in K2EDTA tubes by collaborating institutions according to the institutions' own protocols. For TCRbeta analysis, collaborators shipped samples as frozen whole blood, isolated PBMCs, or DNA extracted from either of those sample types. This TCR derives from a human donor in a cohort sampled during active COVID-19. Input material: peripheral blood. Recombination joined TRBV6-1 with TRBJ1-2; 7 central bases correspond to TRBD1. The DNA sequence reads TGTGCCAGCAGTGAATCGGGACAGTACTATGGCTACACCTTC. Its protein is CASSESGQYYGYTF.